Below, 5 T cell receptor beta chains from the same sample are listed, as sequenced in a study of cytomegalovirus exposure and HLA in healthy donors. 60 Vbeta and 13 Jbeta primers were used in PCR. Sequenced by immunoSEQ multiplex PCR; TCRdb stores in-frame clones only, minus some. The repertoire holds about 94,000 clones, with around 84% as singletons. Sequencing was performed on PBMCs. The source is a human donor in good health.

The rearrangement uses TRBV7-2 and TRBJ2-2, with TRBD2 identical over 12 bases. Trimming cost V 5 bases and J 3 bases; bases outside gene matches: 7. The CDR3 extends over 17 amino acids. The germline gives CDR1 SGHTA, CDR2 FQGNSA. The CDR3 DNA follows: TGTGCCAGCAGCAAGACTAGCGGGAGATCCGACACCGGGGAGCTGTTTTTT. Translated: CASSKTSGRSDTGELFF.

This chain connects TRBV30 to TRBJ1-5; the D gene is possibly TRBD1 (5 bases). Germline V gene lookup returns CDR1 GTSNPN and CDR2 SVGIG (reference sequence). This CDR3 is 13 amino acids long. Deletions cut 3 bases from V and 7 bases from J, with 13 bases between. Here the CDR3 reads CAWRGTGGQPQHF. CDR3 nucleotide sequence: TGTGCCTGGAGGGGGACTGGGGGGCAGCCCCAGCATTTT.

The chain carries TRBV19 and TRBJ1-3; D not certain. The CDR3 consists of 14 residues. Germline CDR1 LNHDA, CDR2 SQIVND (reference sequence). The V end was cut by 7 bases, the J end by 4 bases, with 14 bases between. The CDR3: CASTAAGLGNTIYF. The CDR3 DNA reads TGTGCCAGTACGGCTGCAGGACTCGGAAACACCATATATTTT.

The chain carries TRBV2 and TRBJ1-1, with TRBD1 matching 7 bases. With 8 bases clipped from V and 7 bases from J, the junction kept 10 bases outside the gene matches. CDR3 length: 13 residues. The germline CDR1 and CDR2 sequences are SNHLY and FYNNEI. CDR3: CASARQGGSEAFF. The CDR3 nucleotides are TGTGCCAGCGCACGCCAGGGGGGCAGTGAAGCTTTCTTT.

In DNA form, the CDR3 reads TGTGCCAGCAGTGAAGCACAGGGGGGCCAGCCCCAGCATTTT. Translated, it gives CASSEAQGGQPQHF. The chain links TRBV2 to TRBJ1-5, with 8 bases matching TRBD1. The CDR3 spans 14 residues. The germline gives CDR1 SNHLY, CDR2 FYNNEI. Trimming cost V 0 bases and J 7 bases; bases outside gene matches: 2.